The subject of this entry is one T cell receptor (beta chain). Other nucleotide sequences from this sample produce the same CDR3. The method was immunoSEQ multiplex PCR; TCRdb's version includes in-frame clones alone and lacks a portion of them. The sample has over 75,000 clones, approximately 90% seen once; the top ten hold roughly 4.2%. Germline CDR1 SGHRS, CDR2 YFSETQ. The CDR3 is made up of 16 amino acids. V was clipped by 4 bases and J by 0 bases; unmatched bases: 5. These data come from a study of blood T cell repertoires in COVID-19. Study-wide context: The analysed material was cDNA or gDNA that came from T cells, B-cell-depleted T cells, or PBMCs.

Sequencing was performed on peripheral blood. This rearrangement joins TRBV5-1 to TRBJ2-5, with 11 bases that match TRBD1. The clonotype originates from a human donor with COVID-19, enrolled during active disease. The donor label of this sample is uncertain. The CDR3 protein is CASSGGTGGYQETQYF. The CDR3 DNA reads TGCGCCAGCAGCGGGGGGACAGGGGGTTACCAAGAGACCCAGTACTTC.